The 25 T cell receptor beta chains listed next were all sequenced from one sample in a study of monozygotic twins with cystic fibrosis. Sequenced by immunoSEQ multiplex PCR; TCRdb stores in-frame clones only, minus some. The repertoire consists of some 14,000 clones, with roughly 93% occurring once and the leading ten covering 9.3%. Sequenced material: blood. The receptors were gathered from a girl aged 2 to 10 with cystic fibrosis.

The CDR3 protein is CASSGWDERDTEAFF. In nucleotides, the CDR3 is TGTGCCAGCAGCGGATGGGACGAAAGAGACACTGAAGCTTTCTTT. This chain uses TRBV7-9 with TRBJ1-1; D may be TRBD1 (5 bases). The V and J ends lost 5 bases and 3 bases respectively, with 16 bases between them. The CDR3 runs 15 residues. Looked up from germline, CDR1 is SEHNR and CDR2 is FQNEAQ (reference sequence).

V and J are TRBV18 and TRBJ1-2, with a possible D match to TRBD1 (6 bases). This CDR3 contains 15 residues. V lost 0 bases to trimming and J lost 7 bases, with 15 bases between them. Looked up from germline, CDR1 is KGHSH and CDR2 is LQKENI. As DNA, the CDR3 is TGTGCCAGCTCACCACCGTCGGGGGCTAGTCGTGGCTACACCTTC. This codes for CASSPPSGASRGYTF. The whole variable domain, remainder taken from reference TRBV18 and TRBJ1-2, is NAGVMQNPRHLVRRRGQEARLRCSPMKGHSHVYWYRQLPEEGLKFMVYLQKENIIDESGMPKERFSAEFPKEGPSILRIQQVVRGDSAAYFCASSPPSGASRGYTFGSGTRLTVV.

This sequence joins TRBV5-1 and TRBJ2-1, with TRBD2 identical over 15 bases. The trim removed 4 bases at V and 7 bases at J, leaving 12 bases unmatched. Germline V gene lookup returns CDR1 SGHRS and CDR2 YFSETQ. The CDR3 has 18 residues. The CDR3 DNA reads as TGCGCCAGCAGCGGGAGGACTAGCGGGAGGGTTTCTGGAAATGAGCAGTTCTTC. It encodes CASSGRTSGRVSGNEQFF.

The rearrangement links TRBV6-5 to TRBJ1-1, with 9 bases aligning to TRBD1. Trimming took 5 bases from V and 3 from J; bases not matched to a gene: 7. This CDR3 contains 15 residues. The germline CDR1 and CDR2 sequences are MNHEY and SVGAGI. CDR3 loop: CASSRDRGLDTEAFF. In DNA, the CDR3 is TGTGCCAGCAGTCGTGACAGGGGGTTGGACACTGAAGCTTTCTTT.

The chain employs TRBV19 and TRBJ2-1; 13 bases line up with TRBD2. Germline CDR1 LNHDA, CDR2 SQIVND (reference sequence). The CDR3 spans 18 residues. Trimming took 4 bases from V and 0 from J; bases not matched to a gene: 6. The CDR3 nucleotides are TGTGCCAGTAGTACGGGACTAGCGGGGCGTAGCTCCTACAATGAGCAGTTCTTC. Residues: CASSTGLAGRSSYNEQFF.

CDR3: CASSPGTSGYGTDTQYF. The DNA of the CDR3 is TGTGCCAGCAGCCCGGGGACTAGCGGTTATGGCACAGATACGCAGTATTTT. This chain joins TRBV4-2 and TRBJ2-3; 11 bases are shared with TRBD2. The length of the CDR3 is 17 residues. Per the germline V gene, CDR1 is LGHNA and CDR2 is YNFKEQ. The junction had 7 bases not matched to a gene; V was cut back by 4 bases and J by 1 base.

J is TRBJ2-5 and V is TRBV4-2; tentative D call: TRBD2 (6 bases). CDR3 size: 15 residues. Trimming left V 0 bases short and J 2 bases short, with 10 bases between. Germline V CDR1 and CDR2: LGHNA, YNFKEQ. The CDR3 loop is CASSQEGTLQETQYF. CDR3 in DNA: TGTGCCAGCAGCCAAGAGGGGACTCTTCAAGAGACCCAGTACTTC.

V and J are TRBV28 and TRBJ1-2; 8 positions match TRBD1. J was trimmed by 7 bases and V by 2 bases; bases with no gene match: 9. Per the germline V gene, CDR1 is MDHEN and CDR2 is SYDVKM. The CDR3 covers 15 residues. Here the CDR3 reads CASSLPGQGPSGYTF. The CDR3 coding sequence is TGTGCCAGCAGTTTACCTGGACAGGGCCCTTCTGGCTACACCTTC.

The chain couples TRBV28 to TRBJ1-5; the match to TRBD1 covers 8 bases. The germline V gene encodes CDR1 MDHEN and CDR2 SYDVKM. Trimming took 3 bases from V and 7 from J; bases not matched to a gene: 11. CDR3 length equals 16 residues. CDR3 sequence: CASSFRDRTRGQPQHF. Here the CDR3 DNA reads TGTGCCAGCAGTTTCAGGGACAGGACGAGGGGACAGCCCCAGCATTTT.

This chain joins TRBV5-5 and TRBJ1-5; TRBD1 aligns across 8 bases. Germline V CDR1 and CDR2: SGHKS, YYEKEE (reference sequence). The CDR3 runs 14 residues. V lost 0 bases to trimming and J lost 6 bases; unmatched junction nucleotides: 2. CDR3 loop: CASSLAGGGQPQHF. The CDR3 DNA is TGTGCCAGCAGCTTGGCAGGGGGCGGTCAGCCCCAGCATTTT.

This rearrangement joins TRBV6-6 to TRBJ2-1; no firm D call. V lost 6 bases, J lost 8 bases, and 8 bases lay in between. Germline values: CDR1 MNHNY, CDR2 SVGAGI (reference sequence). The CDR3 is made up of 11 amino acids. This chain's CDR3 is CASSTYDEQFF. The CDR3, as DNA: TGTGCCAGCAGCACATACGATGAGCAGTTCTTC.

This sequence joins TRBV28 and TRBJ2-7, with TRBD1 matching over 7 bases. Germline V gives CDR1 MDHEN, CDR2 SYDVKM. The CDR3 totals 15 residues. V was pared by 3 bases and J by 6 bases, with 11 bases of the junction left unmatched. The CDR3 region has the DNA TGTGCCAGCAGTTTCTTTGACAGGGTCCTCGGCGAGCAGTACTTC. Residues: CASSFFDRVLGEQYF.

The CDR3 sequence is CASSAYRGENTEAFF. CDR3 coding DNA: TGTGCCAGCAGTGCCTACAGGGGCGAGAACACTGAAGCTTTCTTT. This chain uses TRBV27 with TRBJ1-1; TRBD1 agrees at 7 bases. J gave up 1 base and V 5 bases, and 7 bases lay outside the gene matches. CDR3 size: 15 residues. CDR1 MNHEY and CDR2 SMNVEV come from the germline V gene (reference sequence).

The chain links TRBV28 to TRBJ2-1, with 7 bases fitting TRBD2. Trimming removed 5 bases from V and 6 bases from J; junction bases left unmatched: 13. The CDR3 is made up of 16 amino acids. The germline gives CDR1 MDHEN, CDR2 SYDVKM. CDR3 protein: CASSPWSGTRGNEQFF. The CDR3 DNA reads TGTGCCAGCAGTCCCTGGAGCGGGACGAGGGGCAATGAGCAGTTCTTC.

The gene calls are TRBV4-3 and TRBJ2-2; D remains unclear. The V end was cut by 0 bases, the J end by 5 bases, with 10 bases between. CDR3 length: 15 residues. The germline CDR1 and CDR2 sequences are LGHNA and YSLEER. In DNA, the CDR3 is TGCGCCAGCAGCCAAGAATTGGCAGGAACCGGGGAGCTGTTTTTT. This codes for CASSQELAGTGELFF.

This clone was found a few times. V usage is TRBV29-1 and J usage is TRBJ2-5; D may be TRBD1 or TRBD2 (5 bases each). The CDR3 is 15 residues long. V lost 0 bases to trimming and J lost 2 bases, with 13 bases between them. The germline V gene encodes CDR1 SQVTM and CDR2 ANQGSEA. The DNA of the CDR3 is TGCAGCGTTGAAGATTCAACGGGGCGGCAAGAGACCCAGTACTTC. It encodes CSVEDSTGRQETQYF. Full variable domain (remainder filled in from reference TRBV29-1 and TRBJ2-5): SAVISQKPSRDICQRGTSLTIQCQVDSQVTMMFWYRQQPGQSLTLIATANQGSEATYESGFVIDKFPISRPNLTFSTLTVSNMSPEDSSIYLCSVEDSTGRQETQYFGPGTRLLVL.

This chain links TRBV7-3 with TRBJ2-3; D is unresolved. V was shortened by 5 bases and J by 4 bases, with 16 bases between the two germline ends. CDR1 is SGHTA and CDR2 is FQGTGA in the germline V gene. The CDR3 length is 15 residues. The chain's CDR3 is CASSRNSVGPDTQYF. The CDR3 nucleotides are TGTGCCAGCAGCCGTAACTCTGTTGGCCCAGATACGCAGTATTTT.

The J gene is TRBJ2-5, the V gene TRBV7-9, with TRBD2 identical over 8 bases. The CDR3 runs to 14 residues. Losses at the gene ends were 3 bases for V and 5 bases for J; bases not matched to a gene: 5. Germline CDR1 and CDR2: SEHNR and FQNEAQ (reference sequence). The CDR3 DNA follows: TGTGCCAGCAGCTTGCCGGGACTAGGGGAGACCCAGTACTTC. It translates to CASSLPGLGETQYF.

The V call is TRBV28, the J call TRBJ1-2; TRBD1 is a possible D gene (5 bases). Germline V gene lookup returns CDR1 MDHEN and CDR2 SYDVKM. The CDR3 runs to 13 residues. V dropped 3 bases and J dropped 6 bases, with 11 bases sitting between them. CDR3 coding DNA: TGTGCCAGCAGTTTCCGGGGCTCCCATGGCTACACCTTC. Translating gives CASSFRGSHGYTF.

The rearrangement links TRBV19 to TRBJ2-7; D is ambiguous. V dropped 3 bases and J dropped 2 bases, with 23 bases sitting between them. The CDR3 totals 18 residues. Germline CDR1 is LNHDA and CDR2 is SQIVND (reference sequence). CDR3 region: CASSIVARPLTGAYEQYF. The CDR3 nucleotides are TGTGCCAGTAGTATTGTTGCCAGACCTCTCACTGGTGCCTACGAGCAGTACTTC.

The J gene is TRBJ1-1, the V gene TRBV5-4, with unresolved D. V gave up 0 bases and J gave up 5 bases, with 11 bases separating them. The CDR3 is 14 amino acids. Germline CDR1 SGHNT, CDR2 YYREEE (reference sequence). The CDR3 reads CASSLGGVRTEAFF. For the CDR3, the DNA is TGTGCCAGCAGCTTGGGTGGGGTTCGGACTGAAGCTTTCTTT.

This clone was picked up one time. The gene calls are TRBV27 and TRBJ2-7; maybe TRBD2 (6 bases). V was pared by 6 bases and J by 6 bases, with 15 bases between. This CDR3 comprises 13 residues. The germline CDR1 and CDR2 sequences are MNHEY and SMNVEV (reference sequence). CDR3 in DNA: TGTGCCAGCAGGCCCGGGACTCATGTCGAGCAGTACTTC. It encodes CASRPGTHVEQYF.

The chain has TRBV12-5 and TRBJ1-5, with TRBD1 matching 10 bases. CDR1 is LGHNT, CDR2 FRNRAP, per germline. The CDR3 is made up of 16 amino acids. V was pared by 1 base and J by 6 bases, with 6 bases of the junction left unmatched. CDR3 sequence reads: CASGLAGTGVIQPQHF. The CDR3 DNA reads TGTGCTAGTGGTTTGGCCGGGACAGGGGTAATTCAGCCCCAGCATTTT.

By share of the sample, this clone is medium-sized. The genes are TRBV6-6 and TRBJ1-1, with 8 bases that match TRBD1. The germline CDR1 and CDR2 sequences are MNHNY and SVGAGI (reference sequence). Trimming removed 11 bases from V and 4 bases from J; junction bases left unmatched: 3. The CDR3 is 11 amino acids. CDR3 in DNA: TGTGCCGTGCAGGGGGCCACTGAAGCTTTCTTT. Translated: CAVQGATEAFF.

The V and J genes are TRBV9 and TRBJ2-5; no firm D call. The CDR3 spans 16 residues. V was clipped by 1 base and J by 1 base, with 14 bases between them. The V gene's germline CDR1 is SGDLS and CDR2 YYNGEE. CDR3 sequence: CASSVYGAGIQETQYF. The DNA of the CDR3 is TGTGCCAGCAGCGTATACGGAGCAGGTATCCAAGAGACCCAGTACTTC.